This is a list of T cell receptor beta chains from one sample in a study of CD8 T cell repertoires and HIV-1 epitope variants. The method was immunoSEQ multiplex PCR; TCRdb's version includes in-frame clones alone and lacks a portion of them. The sample has 95,000 or so clones, more than 65% seen once; the top ten hold about 26%. Sequencing used uncultured baseline CD8+ T cells from peripheral blood mononuclear cells (PBMCs). The receptors originated from a male donor with HIV. Both conserved end residues are part of each CDR3. Not every row has a clone size; where given, it reads once, few, many or a size class.

clone size: .; J gene: TRBJ2-7; V gene: TRBV6-6; CDR3 protein: CASSQGTGNEQYF
clone size: many; J gene: TRBJ1-1; V gene: TRBV14; CDR3 protein: CASSPPSTEAFF
clone size: few; J gene: TRBJ1-1; V gene: TRBV9; CDR3 protein: CASSVSKTGDGWGDTEAFF
clone size: .; J gene: TRBJ2-7; V gene: TRBV2; CDR3 protein: CAGYRDKAFEQYF
clone size: .; J gene: TRBJ1-5; V gene: TRBV7-8; CDR3 protein: CAGAPEYNQPQHF
clone size: .; J gene: TRBJ2-5; V gene: TRBV5-4; CDR3 protein: CASSFLVQETQYF
clone size: .; J gene: TRBJ1-3; V gene: TRBV28; CDR3 protein: CASNPSPGAASGNTIYF
clone size: .; J gene: TRBJ2-3; V gene: TRBV28; CDR3 protein: CASSVWPGTDTQYF
clone size: .; J gene: TRBJ1-2; V gene: TRBV7-2; CDR3 protein: CASSLTGTAYGYTF
clone size: .; J gene: TRBJ2-3; V gene: TRBV7-9; CDR3 protein: CASSFTTLAEGDTQYF
clone size: few; J gene: TRBJ2-1; V gene: TRBV28; CDR3 protein: CASTRTGNEQFF
clone size: few; J gene: TRBJ1-2; V gene: TRBV11-2; CDR3 protein: CASSLLGQRGNYGYTF
clone size: .; J gene: TRBJ1-5; V gene: TRBV6-6; CDR3 protein: CASSPHLDRVDQPQHF